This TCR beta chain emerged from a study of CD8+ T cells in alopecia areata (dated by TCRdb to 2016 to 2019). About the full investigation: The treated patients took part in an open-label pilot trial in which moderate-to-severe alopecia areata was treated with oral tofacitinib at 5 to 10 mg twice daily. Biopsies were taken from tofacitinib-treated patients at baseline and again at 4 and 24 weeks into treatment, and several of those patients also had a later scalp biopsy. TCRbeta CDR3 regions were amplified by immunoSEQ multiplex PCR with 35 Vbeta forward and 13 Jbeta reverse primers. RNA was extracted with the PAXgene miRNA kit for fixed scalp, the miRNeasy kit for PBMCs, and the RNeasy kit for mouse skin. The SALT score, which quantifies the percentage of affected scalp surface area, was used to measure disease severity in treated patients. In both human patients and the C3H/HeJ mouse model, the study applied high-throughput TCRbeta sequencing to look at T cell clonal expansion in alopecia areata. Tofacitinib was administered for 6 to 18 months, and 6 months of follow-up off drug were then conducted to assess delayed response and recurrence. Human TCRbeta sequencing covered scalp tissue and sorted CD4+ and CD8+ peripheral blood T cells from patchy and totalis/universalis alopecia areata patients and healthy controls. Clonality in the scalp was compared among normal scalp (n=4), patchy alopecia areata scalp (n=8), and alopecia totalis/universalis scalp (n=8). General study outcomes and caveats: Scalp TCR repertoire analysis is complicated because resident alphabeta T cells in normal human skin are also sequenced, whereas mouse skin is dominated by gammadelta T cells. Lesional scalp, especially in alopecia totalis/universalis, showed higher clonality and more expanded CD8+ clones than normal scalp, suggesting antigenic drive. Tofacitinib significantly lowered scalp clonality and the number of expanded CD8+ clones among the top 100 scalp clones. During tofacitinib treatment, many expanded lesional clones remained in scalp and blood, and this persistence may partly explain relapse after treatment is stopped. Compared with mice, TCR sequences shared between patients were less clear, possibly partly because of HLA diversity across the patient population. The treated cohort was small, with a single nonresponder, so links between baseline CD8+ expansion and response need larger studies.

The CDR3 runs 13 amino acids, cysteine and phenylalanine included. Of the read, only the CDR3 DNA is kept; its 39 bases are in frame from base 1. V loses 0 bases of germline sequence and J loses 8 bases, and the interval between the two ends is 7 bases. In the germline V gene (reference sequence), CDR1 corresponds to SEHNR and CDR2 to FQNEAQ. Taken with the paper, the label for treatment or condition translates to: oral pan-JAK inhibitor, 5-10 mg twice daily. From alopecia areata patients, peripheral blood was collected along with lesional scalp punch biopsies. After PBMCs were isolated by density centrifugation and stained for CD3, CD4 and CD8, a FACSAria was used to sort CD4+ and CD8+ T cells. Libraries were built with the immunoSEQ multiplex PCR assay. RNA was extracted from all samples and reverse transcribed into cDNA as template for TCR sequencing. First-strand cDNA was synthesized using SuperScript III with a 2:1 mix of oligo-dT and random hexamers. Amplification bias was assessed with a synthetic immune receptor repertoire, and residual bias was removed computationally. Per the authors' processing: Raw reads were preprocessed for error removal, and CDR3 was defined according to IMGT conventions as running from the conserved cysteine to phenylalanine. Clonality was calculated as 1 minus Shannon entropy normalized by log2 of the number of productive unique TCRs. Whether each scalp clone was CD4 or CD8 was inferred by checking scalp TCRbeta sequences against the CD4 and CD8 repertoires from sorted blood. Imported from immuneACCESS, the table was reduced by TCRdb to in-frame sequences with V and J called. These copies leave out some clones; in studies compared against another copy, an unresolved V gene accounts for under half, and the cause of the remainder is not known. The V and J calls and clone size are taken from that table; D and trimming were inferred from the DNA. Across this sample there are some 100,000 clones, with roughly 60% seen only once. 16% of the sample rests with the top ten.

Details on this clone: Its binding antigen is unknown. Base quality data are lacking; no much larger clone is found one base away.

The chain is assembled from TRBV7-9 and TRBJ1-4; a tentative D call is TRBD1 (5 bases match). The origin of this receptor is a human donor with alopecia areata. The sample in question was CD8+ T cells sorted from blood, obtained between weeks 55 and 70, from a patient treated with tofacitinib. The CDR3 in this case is CASSLARGEKLFF. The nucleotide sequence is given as TGTGCCAGCAGCTTAGCTAGGGGCGAAAAACTGTTTTTT.